This passage covers 10 T cell receptor beta chains from one sample sequenced in a study of PD-1 blockade in classical Hodgkin lymphoma. No patient escaped relapse after autologous stem cell transplantation, and brentuximab vedotin exposure varied. Thawed PBMCs were the source of CD4+ T cells, purified by magnetic negative selection. TCRdb keeps only in-frame clones here, not all; method: immunoSEQ multiplex PCR. The data contain 30,000 to 35,000 clones, 75% to 95% of them singletons. This specimen was CD4+ T cells from blood, taken at baseline. The source is a human donor with classical Hodgkin lymphoma.

The genes are TRBV27 and TRBJ2-5, with D possibly matching TRBD2 (7 bases). The CDR3 runs to 16 residues. Looked up from germline, CDR1 is MNHEY and CDR2 is SMNVEV (reference sequence). With 3 bases removed from V and 1 base from J, the gap between germline ends came to 15 bases. The DNA for the CDR3 is TGTGCCAGCAGTTTGGGGGGGGCATATAGCCAAGAGACCCAGTACTTC. Protein: CASSLGGAYSQETQYF.

The chain joins TRBV5-1 to TRBJ2-7; D not resolved. Trimming removed 2 bases at V and 0 bases at J, with 6 bases between. Germline CDR1 and CDR2: SGHRS and YFSETQ. This CDR3 is 13 amino acids long. The CDR3 DNA sequence: TGCGCCAGCAGCTTATACAGCTCCTACGAGCAGTACTTC. This encodes CASSLYSSYEQYF.

This chain joins TRBV30 and TRBJ1-3, with 8 bases matching TRBD1. There are 15 residues in the CDR3. Trimming cost V 4 bases and J 1 base; bases outside gene matches: 6. Per germline, CDR1 GTSNPN and CDR2 SVGIG (reference sequence). CDR3 region: CAWTGQAISGNTIYF. In DNA form, the CDR3 reads TGTGCCTGGACGGGACAGGCGATTTCTGGAAACACCATATATTTT.

The chain carries TRBV7-9 and TRBJ2-1, with 12 nucleotides matching TRBD2. Germline V gene data show CDR1 as SEHNR and CDR2 as FQNEAQ (reference sequence). J lost 8 bases, V lost 6 bases, and 8 bases had no gene match. The CDR3 is 15 residues long. The CDR3 is CASSLLAGGPHEQFF. The CDR3 nucleotides are TGTGCCAGCAGTCTCCTAGCGGGAGGGCCCCATGAGCAGTTCTTC.

The J gene is TRBJ2-2, the V gene TRBV5-4, with 7 bases identical to TRBD1. Germline CDR1 is SGHNT and CDR2 is YYREEE (reference sequence). CDR3 size: 16 residues. The V gene end was trimmed by 4 bases and the J gene end by 0 bases; junction bases not matched to a gene: 6. The CDR3 nucleotides are TGTGCCAGCAGCCCGGGACAGTTCGCGAACACCGGGGAGCTGTTTTTT. As protein: CASSPGQFANTGELFF.

The chain employs TRBV5-8 and TRBJ2-5, with a weak D call TRBD1 (5 bases). Trimming cost V 2 bases and J 0 bases, with 11 bases left between them. This CDR3 is 15 amino acids long. Germline values: CDR1 SGHTS, CDR2 YDEGEE. CDR3 DNA sequence: TGTGCCAGCAGCTTCCAGGGCTTGTACCAAGAGACCCAGTACTTC. Amino acid sequence: CASSFQGLYQETQYF.

The chain uses TRBV2 and TRBJ2-2, with a weak D call TRBD2 (6 bases). The V gene lost 5 bases and the J gene lost 7 bases, with 17 bases spanning the gap. Per germline, CDR1 SNHLY and CDR2 FYNNEI. The CDR3 runs to 15 residues. CDR3 in DNA: TGTGCCAGCAGTTTCCAGACTAGTTGGAGCGGGGAGCTGTTTTTT. Amino acids: CASSFQTSWSGELFF.

The chain employs TRBV6-6 and TRBJ2-4; TRBD1 matches 10 bases. This CDR3 is built from 13 residues. Trimming took 10 bases from V and 1 from J; bases not matched to a gene: 1. The germline V gene encodes CDR1 MNHNY and CDR2 SVGAGI (reference sequence). CDR3 sequence reads: CATGQGAKNIQYF. In DNA, the CDR3 is TGTGCCACGGGACAGGGGGCCAAAAACATTCAGTACTTC.

The chain uses TRBV5-1 and TRBJ1-4; tentatively, D is TRBD1 (5 bases). This CDR3 region has 14 residues. Germline values: CDR1 SGHRS, CDR2 YFSETQ. Trimming cost V 2 bases and J 5 bases, with 10 bases left between them. DNA for the CDR3: TGCGCCAGCAGCTTCTCCCGACAGAATGAAAAACTGTTTTTT. Amino acids: CASSFSRQNEKLFF. The entire variable domain, with the rest obtained from reference TRBV5-1 and TRBJ1-4, is as follows: KAGVTQTPRYLIKTRGQQVTLSCSPISGHRSVSWYQQTPGQGLQFLFEYFSETQRNKGNFPGRFSGRQFSNSRSEMNVSTLELGDSALYLCASSFSRQNEKLFFGSGTQLSVL.

This sequence joins TRBV27 and TRBJ1-4; D is ambiguous. The CDR3 totals 15 residues. V gave up 3 bases and J gave up 3 bases, with 11 bases separating them. Germline V CDR1 and CDR2: MNHEY, SMNVEV (reference sequence). This chain's CDR3 is CASSFEGRANEKLFF. As DNA, the CDR3 is TGTGCCAGCAGTTTTGAGGGTCGGGCTAATGAAAAACTGTTTTTT.